This T cell receptor beta chain was retrieved from a study of breast tumors, draining lymph nodes, adjacent tissues. The lymph nodes were axillary draining lymph nodes from breast cancer patients. Study results and caveats: Compared with lymph nodes, tumors were less diverse; compared with nontumor tissue, more.

The CDR3 has 16 residues. CDR1 is SGHTA and CDR2 is FQGNSA in the germline V gene. With V trimmed by 1 base and J by 10 bases, 11 bases remained unmatched. From the multiplex PCR reads, TCRdb called clonotypes with MiXCR, one entry per CDR3 protein. The repertoire has roughly 260,000 distinct CDR3 sequences, under 35% of them found once; the top ten carry approximately 1%. There are many counts of this clonotype. Its antigen is not identified. The clonotype originates from a female donor with breast cancer. Some clones in this sample may be carry-over from other donors' samples. The V and J genes are TRBV7-2 and TRBJ2-2; TRBD2 matches 8 bases. Input material: axillary lymph node tissue. The CDR3 here is CASSLGGRINTKELFF. CDR3 in DNA: TGTGCCAGCAGCTTAGGCGGGAGGATTAACACAAAGGAGCTGTTTTTT.